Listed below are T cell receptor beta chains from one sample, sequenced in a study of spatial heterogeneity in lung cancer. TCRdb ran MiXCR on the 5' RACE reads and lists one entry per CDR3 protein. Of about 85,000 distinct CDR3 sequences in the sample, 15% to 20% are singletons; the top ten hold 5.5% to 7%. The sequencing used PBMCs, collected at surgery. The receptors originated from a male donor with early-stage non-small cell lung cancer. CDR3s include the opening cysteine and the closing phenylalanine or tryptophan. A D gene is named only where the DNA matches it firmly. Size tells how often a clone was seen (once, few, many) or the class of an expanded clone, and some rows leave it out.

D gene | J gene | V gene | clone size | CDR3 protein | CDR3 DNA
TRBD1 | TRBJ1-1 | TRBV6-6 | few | CASIETGVSTEAFF | TGTGCCAGCATTGAGACAGGGGTGAGCACTGAAGCTTTCTTT
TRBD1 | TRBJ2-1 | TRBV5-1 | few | CASSQGQGVNEQFF | TGCGCCAGCAGCCAGGGACAGGGGGTCAATGAGCAGTTCTTC
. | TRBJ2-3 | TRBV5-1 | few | CASSLGLLGSSTDTQYF | TGCGCCAGCAGCTTGGGATTATTAGGGTCAAGCACAGATACGCAGTATTTT
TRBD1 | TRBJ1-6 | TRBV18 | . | CASSSFRDSYNSPLHF | TGTGCCAGCTCATCATTCCGGGACAGCTATAATTCACCCCTCCACTTT
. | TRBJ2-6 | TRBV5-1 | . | CASSLFVIGANVLTF | TGCGCCAGCAGCTTGTTCGTGATTGGGGCCAACGTCCTGACTTTC
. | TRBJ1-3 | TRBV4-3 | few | CASSQDSGEAGNTIYF | TGCGCCAGCAGCCAAGATAGCGGGGAGGCTGGAAACACCATATATTTT
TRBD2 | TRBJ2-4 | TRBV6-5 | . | CASSLSSTSGGQYF | TGTGCCAGCAGCCTATCCTCGACTAGCGGGGGGCAGTACTTC
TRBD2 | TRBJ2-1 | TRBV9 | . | CASSGPASGSPSSYNEQFF | TGTGCCAGCAGTGGTCCCGCGAGCGGGAGTCCAAGCTCCTACAATGAGCAGTTCTTC
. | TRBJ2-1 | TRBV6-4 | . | CASSDSPSSSSYNEQFF | TGTGCCAGCAGTGACTCCCCTAGCTCCAGCTCCTACAATGAGCAGTTCTTC
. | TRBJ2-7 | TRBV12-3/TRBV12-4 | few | CASSLAYGAAEQYF | TGTGCCAGCAGTTTAGCGTATGGCGCCGCCGAGCAGTACTTC
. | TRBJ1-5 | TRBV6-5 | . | CASSANGNQPQHF | TGTGCCAGCAGTGCGAATGGCAATCAGCCCCAGCATTTT
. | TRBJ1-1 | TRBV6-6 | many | CASSTNTEAFF | TGTGCCAGCAGTACCAACACTGAAGCTTTCTTT
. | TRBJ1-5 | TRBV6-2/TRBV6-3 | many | CASSPGTSDNQPQHF | TGTGCCAGCAGCCCTGGGACATCCGATAATCAGCCCCAGCATTTT
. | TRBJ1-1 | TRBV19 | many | CASSIGTMNTEAFF | TGTGCCAGTAGTATAGGGACCATGAACACTGAAGCTTTCTTT
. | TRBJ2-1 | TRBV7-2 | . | CASSVVRSNEQFF | TGTGCCAGCAGCGTAGTTAGGAGCAATGAGCAGTTCTTC
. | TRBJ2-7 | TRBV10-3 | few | CAIRLSINSYEQYF | TGTGCCATCCGCCTCTCTATAAACTCCTACGAGCAGTACTTC
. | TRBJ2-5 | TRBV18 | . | CASSPDASETQYF | TGTGCCAGCTCACCTGACGCATCAGAGACCCAGTACTTC
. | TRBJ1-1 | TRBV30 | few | CAWSWRREAFF | TGTGCCTGGAGTTGGAGACGAGAAGCTTTCTTT
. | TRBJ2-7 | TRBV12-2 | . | CASRLYDPEAGGPYEQYF | TGTGCAAGTCGCTTATATGACCCGGAAGCGGGAGGCCCCTACGAGCAGTACTTC
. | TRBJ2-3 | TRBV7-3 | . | CASSLTTASTDTQYF | TGTGCCAGCAGCTTAACGACTGCCAGCACAGATACGCAGTATTTT
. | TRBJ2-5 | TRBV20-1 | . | CSARVFQETQYF | TGCAGTGCTAGAGTGTTCCAAGAGACCCAGTACTTC
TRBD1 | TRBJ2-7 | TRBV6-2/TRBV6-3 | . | CASSFRVLEGQVSYEQYF | TGTGCCAGCAGTTTCAGGGTTCTCGAAGGACAGGTTTCCTACGAGCAGTACTTC
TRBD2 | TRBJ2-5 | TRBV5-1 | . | CASSLGLAGETQYF | TGCGCCAGCAGCTTGGGGCTAGCGGGGGAGACCCAGTACTTC
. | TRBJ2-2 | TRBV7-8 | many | CASSLERANTGELFF | TGTGCCAGCAGCTTAGAGCGGGCGAACACCGGGGAGCTGTTTTTT
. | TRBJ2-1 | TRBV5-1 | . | CASSLGGRASRNEQFF | TGCGCCAGCAGCTTGGGTGGCAGGGCAAGTAGAAATGAGCAGTTCTTC
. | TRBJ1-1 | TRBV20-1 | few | CSARSGRFFTEAFF | TGCAGTGCTAGATCTGGCAGGTTTTTCACTGAAGCTTTCTTT
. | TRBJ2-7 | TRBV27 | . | CASWSVASYEQYF | TGTGCCAGCTGGAGCGTGGCCTCCTACGAGCAGTACTTC
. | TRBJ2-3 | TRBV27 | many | CASRPQAGTQYF | TGTGCCAGCAGGCCCCAAGCCGGGACGCAGTATTTT
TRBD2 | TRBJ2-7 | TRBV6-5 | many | CASTDGGRPYEQYF | TGTGCCAGCACCGACGGCGGGAGGCCCTACGAGCAGTACTTC
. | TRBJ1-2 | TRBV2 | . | CASMRGDGSNYGYTF | TGTGCCAGCATGCGCGGAGACGGATCTAACTATGGCTACACCTTC
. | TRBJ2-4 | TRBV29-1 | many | CSARETLAKNIQYF | TGCAGCGCTAGGGAGACGCTAGCCAAAAACATTCAGTACTTC